This T cell receptor beta chain was sequenced during a study of identifying expanded T cells in peripheral blood. Turning to this clone: What it recognizes is unknown.

V lost 3 bases to trimming and J lost 0 bases, with 11 bases between them. This CDR3 has 15 residues. Per germline, CDR1 KGHSH and CDR2 LQKENI. Study-level points and caveats: Across healthy donors, higher total template counts meant significantly greater roughly 2-week count variance.

This table comes from immunoSEQ multiplex PCR, and its TCRdb copy is limited to in-frame clones, with some not included. Seen here are 85,000 to 90,000 clones, 75% to 90% observed once, and the top ten hold around 6%. This clonotype was sampled from a person between 18 and 75 years old in good health. The rearrangement uses TRBV18 and TRBJ1-1, with D possibly being TRBD1 (5 bases). The sample comprised blood. Here the CDR3 reads CASSPYRGLNTEAFF. CDR3 DNA sequence: TGTGCCAGCTCACCCTACCGGGGACTGAACACTGAAGCTTTCTTT. Based on the CDR3 plus reference TRBV18 and TRBJ1-1, the full variable domain is NAGVMQNPRHLVRRRGQEARLRCSPMKGHSHVYWYRQLPEEGLKFMVYLQKENIIDESGMPKERFSAEFPKEGPSILRIQQVVRGDSAAYFCASSPYRGLNTEAFFGQGTRLTVV.